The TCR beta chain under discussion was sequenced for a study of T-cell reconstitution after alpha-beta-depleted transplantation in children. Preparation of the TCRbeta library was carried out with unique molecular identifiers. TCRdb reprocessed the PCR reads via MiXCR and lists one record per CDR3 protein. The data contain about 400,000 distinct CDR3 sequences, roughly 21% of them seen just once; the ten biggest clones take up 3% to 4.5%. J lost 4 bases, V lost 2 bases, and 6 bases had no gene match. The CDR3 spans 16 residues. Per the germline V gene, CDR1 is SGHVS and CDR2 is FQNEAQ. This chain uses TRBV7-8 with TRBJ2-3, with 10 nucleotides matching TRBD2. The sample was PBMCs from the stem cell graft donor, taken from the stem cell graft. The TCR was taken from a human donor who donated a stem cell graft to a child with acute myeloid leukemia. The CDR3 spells CASSLLTSGTADTQYF. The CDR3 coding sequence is TGTGCCAGCAGCTTATTAACTAGCGGGACGGCAGATACGCAGTATTTT.